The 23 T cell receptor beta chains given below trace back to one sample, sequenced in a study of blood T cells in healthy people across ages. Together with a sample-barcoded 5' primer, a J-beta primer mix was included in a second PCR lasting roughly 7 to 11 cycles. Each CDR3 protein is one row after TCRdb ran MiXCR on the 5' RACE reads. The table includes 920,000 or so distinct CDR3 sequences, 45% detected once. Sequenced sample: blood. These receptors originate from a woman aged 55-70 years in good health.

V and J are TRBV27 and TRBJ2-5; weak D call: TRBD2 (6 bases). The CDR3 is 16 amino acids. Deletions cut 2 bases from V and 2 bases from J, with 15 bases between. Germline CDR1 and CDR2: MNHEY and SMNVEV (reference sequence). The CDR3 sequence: CASSLKGLPTQETQYF. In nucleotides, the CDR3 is TGTGCCAGCAGTTTAAAAGGACTACCCACACAAGAGACCCAGTACTTC.

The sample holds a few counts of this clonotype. The CDR3 DNA reads as TGTGCCATCAGTGGGGGACTCGGGGATACGCAGTATTTT. Protein: CAISGGLGDTQYF. The chain links TRBV10-3 to TRBJ2-3, with D possibly being TRBD2 (6 bases). The ends were cut back, 4 bases at V and 6 bases at J, with 11 bases in the middle. The CDR3 is 13 residues long. From germline, CDR1 is ENHRY and CDR2 SYGVKD.

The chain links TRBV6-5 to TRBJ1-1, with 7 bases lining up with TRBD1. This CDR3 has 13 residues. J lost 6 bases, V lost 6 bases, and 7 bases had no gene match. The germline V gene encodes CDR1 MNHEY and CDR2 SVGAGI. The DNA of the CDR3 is TGTGCCAGCAGCCCGACAGGGCGGGCTGAAGCTTTCTTT. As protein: CASSPTGRAEAFF.

This chain's CDR3 is CASSLYPPEGRYSNQPQHF. CDR3 coding DNA: TGTGCCAGCAGTTTATATCCACCGGAAGGGAGATATAGCAATCAGCCCCAGCATTTT. The genes are TRBV27 and TRBJ1-5; D remains unclear. Germline V gene data show CDR1 as MNHEY and CDR2 as SMNVEV (reference sequence). The CDR3 totals 19 residues. V was shortened by 1 base and J by 0 bases, with 19 bases between the two germline ends.

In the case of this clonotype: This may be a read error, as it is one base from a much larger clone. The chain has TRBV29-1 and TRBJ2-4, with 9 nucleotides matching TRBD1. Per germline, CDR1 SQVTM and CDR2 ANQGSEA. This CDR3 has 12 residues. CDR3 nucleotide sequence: TGCCGCGTAGGGGGGACAGGGAGCATTCAGTACTTC. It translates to CRVGGTGSIQYF.

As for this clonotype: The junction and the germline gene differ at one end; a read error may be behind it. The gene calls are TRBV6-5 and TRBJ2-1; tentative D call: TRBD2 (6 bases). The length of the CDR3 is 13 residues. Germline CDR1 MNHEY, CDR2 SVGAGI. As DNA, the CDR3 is TGTGCCGGCAGTGGGGCGGGGTTCAATGAGCAGTTCTTC. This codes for CAGSGAGFNEQFF.

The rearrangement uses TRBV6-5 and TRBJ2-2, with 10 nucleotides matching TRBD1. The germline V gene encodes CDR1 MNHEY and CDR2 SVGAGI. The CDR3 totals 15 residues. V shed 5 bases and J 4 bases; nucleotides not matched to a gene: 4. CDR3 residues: CASSMDRGSTGELFF. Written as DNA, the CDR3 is TGTGCCAGCAGTATGGACAGGGGGAGCACCGGGGAGCTGTTTTTT.

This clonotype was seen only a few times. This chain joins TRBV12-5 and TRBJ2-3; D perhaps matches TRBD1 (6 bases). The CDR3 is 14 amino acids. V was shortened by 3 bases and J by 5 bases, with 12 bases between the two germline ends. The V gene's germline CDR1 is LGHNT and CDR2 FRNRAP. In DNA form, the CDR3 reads TGTGCTAGTGGTTTCGGGCTAGGGGGAGATACGCAGTATTTT. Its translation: CASGFGLGGDTQYF.

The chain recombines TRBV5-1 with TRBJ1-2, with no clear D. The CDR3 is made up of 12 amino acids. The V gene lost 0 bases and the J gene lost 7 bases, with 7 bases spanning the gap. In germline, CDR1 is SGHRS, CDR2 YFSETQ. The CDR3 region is CASSLESGGYTF. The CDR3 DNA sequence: TGCGCCAGCAGCTTGGAATCGGGTGGCTACACCTTC.

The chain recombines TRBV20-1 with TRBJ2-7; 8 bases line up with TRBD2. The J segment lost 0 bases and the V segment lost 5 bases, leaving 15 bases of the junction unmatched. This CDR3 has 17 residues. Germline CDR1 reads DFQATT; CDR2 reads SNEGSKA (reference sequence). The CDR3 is CSAPYPRLASSSYEQYF. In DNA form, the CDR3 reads TGCAGTGCTCCTTATCCTAGACTAGCGTCAAGCTCCTACGAGCAGTACTTC.

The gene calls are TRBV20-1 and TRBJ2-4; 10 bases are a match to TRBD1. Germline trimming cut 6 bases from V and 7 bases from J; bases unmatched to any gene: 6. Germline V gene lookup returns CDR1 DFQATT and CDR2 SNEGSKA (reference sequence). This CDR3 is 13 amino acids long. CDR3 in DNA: TGCAGTGCGACCGGGACAGGGGACAACATTCAGTACTTC. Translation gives CSATGTGDNIQYF.

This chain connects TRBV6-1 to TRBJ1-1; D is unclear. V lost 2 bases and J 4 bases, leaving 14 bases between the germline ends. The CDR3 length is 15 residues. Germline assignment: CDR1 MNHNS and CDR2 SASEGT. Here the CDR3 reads CASSELGILGTEAFF. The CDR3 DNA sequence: TGTGCCAGCAGTGAACTCGGGATATTGGGCACTGAAGCTTTCTTT.

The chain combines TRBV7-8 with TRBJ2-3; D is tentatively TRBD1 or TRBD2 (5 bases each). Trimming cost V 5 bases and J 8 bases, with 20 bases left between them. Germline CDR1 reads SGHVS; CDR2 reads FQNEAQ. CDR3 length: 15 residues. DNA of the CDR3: TGTGCCAGCAGCCGCAATAGGACTTGGGGCGGTACGCAGTATTTT. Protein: CASSRNRTWGGTQYF.

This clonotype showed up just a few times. CDR3 sequence reads: CASSRGAFSEQYF. CDR3 DNA sequence: TGTGCCAGCAGCAGGGGAGCCTTTAGCGAGCAGTACTTC. The genes are TRBV6-4 and TRBJ2-4; D is possibly TRBD1 (6 bases). TRBJ2-7 explains the end of the DNA better; the J call may be wrong. In germline, CDR1 is MRHNA, CDR2 SNTAGT. The CDR3 extends over 13 amino acids.

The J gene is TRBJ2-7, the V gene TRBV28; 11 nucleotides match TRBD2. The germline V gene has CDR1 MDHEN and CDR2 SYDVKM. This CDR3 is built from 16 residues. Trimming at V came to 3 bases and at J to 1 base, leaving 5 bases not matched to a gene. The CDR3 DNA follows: TGTGCCAGCAGTTTCCTTACTAGCGGGAGATCCTACGAGCAGTACTTC. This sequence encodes CASSFLTSGRSYEQYF. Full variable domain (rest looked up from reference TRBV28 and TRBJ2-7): DVKVTQSSRYLVKRTGEKVFLECVQDMDHENMFWYRQDPGLGLRLIYFSYDVKMKEKGDIPEGYSVSREKKERFSLILESASTNQTSMYLCASSFLTSGRSYEQYFGPGTRLTVT.

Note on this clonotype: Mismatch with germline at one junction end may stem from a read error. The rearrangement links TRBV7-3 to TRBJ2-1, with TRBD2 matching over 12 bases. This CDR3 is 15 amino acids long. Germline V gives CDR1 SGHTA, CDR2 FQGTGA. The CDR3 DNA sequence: TGTGCCGGCAGCTCGACTAGCGGGAGTGCAGATGAGCAGTTCTTC. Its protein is CAGSSTSGSADEQFF.

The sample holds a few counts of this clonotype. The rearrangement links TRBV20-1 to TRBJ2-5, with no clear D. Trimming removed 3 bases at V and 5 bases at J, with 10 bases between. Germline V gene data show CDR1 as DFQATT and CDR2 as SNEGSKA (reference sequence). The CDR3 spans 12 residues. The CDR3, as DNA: TGCAGTGCTAGGGGGATAGTGGAGACCCAGTACTTC. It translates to CSARGIVETQYF.

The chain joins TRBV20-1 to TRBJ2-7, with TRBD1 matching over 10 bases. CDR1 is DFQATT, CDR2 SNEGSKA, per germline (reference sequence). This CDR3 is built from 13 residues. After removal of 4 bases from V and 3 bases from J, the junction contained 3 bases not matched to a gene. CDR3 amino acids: CSANRDRGYEQYF. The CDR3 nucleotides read TGCAGTGCTAACCGGGACAGGGGCTACGAGCAGTACTTC.

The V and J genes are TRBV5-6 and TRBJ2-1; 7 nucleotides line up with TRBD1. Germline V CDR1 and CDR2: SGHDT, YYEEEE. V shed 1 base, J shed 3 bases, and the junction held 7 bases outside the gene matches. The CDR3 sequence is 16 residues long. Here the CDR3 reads CASSLLLWDSYNEQFF. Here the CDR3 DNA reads TGTGCCAGCAGCTTGTTATTATGGGACAGCTACAATGAGCAGTTCTTC. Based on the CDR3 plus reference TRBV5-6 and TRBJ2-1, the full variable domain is DAGVTQSPTHLIKTRGQQVTLRCSPKSGHDTVSWYQQALGQGPQFIFQYYEEEERQRGNFPDRFSGHQFPNYSSELNVNALLLGDSALYLCASSLLLWDSYNEQFFGPGTRLTVL.

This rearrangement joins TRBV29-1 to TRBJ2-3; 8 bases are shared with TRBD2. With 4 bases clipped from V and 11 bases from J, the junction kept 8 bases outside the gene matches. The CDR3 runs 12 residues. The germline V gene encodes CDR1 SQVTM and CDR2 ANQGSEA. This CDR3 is CSVAPRAGGQYF. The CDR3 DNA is TGCAGCGTTGCCCCGCGTGCGGGGGGGCAGTATTTT.

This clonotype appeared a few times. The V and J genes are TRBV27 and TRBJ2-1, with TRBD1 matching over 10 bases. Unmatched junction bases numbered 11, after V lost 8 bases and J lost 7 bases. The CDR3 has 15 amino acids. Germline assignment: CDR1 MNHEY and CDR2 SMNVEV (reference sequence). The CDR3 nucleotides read TGTGCCAGCGGGGTCGTCCGGGGACAGGGGAATGAGCAGTTCTTC. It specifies CASGVVRGQGNEQFF.

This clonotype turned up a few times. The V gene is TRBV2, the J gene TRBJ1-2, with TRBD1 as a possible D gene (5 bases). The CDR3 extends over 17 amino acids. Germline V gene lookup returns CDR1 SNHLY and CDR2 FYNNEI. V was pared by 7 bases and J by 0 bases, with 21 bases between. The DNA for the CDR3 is TGTGCCAGCATAAGGAGCGGGGACCGAGGGACTAACTATGGCTACACCTTC. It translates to CASIRSGDRGTNYGYTF.

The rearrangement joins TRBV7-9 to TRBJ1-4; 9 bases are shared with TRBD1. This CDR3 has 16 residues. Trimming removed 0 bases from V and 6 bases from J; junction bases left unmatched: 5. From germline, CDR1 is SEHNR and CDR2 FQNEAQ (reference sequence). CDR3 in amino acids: CASSLALGQGYEKLFF. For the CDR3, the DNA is TGTGCCAGCAGCTTAGCTTTGGGACAGGGTTATGAAAAACTGTTTTTT.